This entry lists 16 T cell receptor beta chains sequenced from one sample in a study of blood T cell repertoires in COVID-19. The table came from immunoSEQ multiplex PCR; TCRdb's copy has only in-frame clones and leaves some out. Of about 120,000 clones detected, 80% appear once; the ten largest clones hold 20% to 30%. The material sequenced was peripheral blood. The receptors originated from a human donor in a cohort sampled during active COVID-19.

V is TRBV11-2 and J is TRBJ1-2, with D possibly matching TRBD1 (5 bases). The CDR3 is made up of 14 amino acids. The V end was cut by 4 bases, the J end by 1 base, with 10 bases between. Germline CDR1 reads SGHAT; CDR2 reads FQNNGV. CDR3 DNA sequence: TGTGCCAGCAGCTCTCAGACAGTTAACTATGGCTACACCTTC. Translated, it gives CASSSQTVNYGYTF. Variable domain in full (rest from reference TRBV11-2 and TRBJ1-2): EAGVAQSPRYKIIEKRQSVAFWCNPISGHATLYWYQQILGQGPKLLIQFQNNGVVDDSQLPKDRFSAERLKGVDSTLKIQPAKLEDSAVYLCASSSQTVNYGYTFGSGTRLTVV.

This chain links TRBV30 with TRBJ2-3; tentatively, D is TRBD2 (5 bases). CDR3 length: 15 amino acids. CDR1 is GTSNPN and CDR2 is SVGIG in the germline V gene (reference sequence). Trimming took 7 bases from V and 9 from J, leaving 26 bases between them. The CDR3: CAYNPTRSPLPTQYF. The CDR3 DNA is TGTGCCTACAACCCCACTAGAAGCCCCTTGCCAACGCAGTATTTT.

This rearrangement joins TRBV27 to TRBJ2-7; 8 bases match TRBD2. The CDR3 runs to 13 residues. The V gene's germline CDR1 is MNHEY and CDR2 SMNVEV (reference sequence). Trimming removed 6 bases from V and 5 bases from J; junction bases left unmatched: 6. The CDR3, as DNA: TGTGCCAGCAGGGCGGGGGGCCTGGACGAGCAGTACTTC. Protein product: CASRAGGLDEQYF.

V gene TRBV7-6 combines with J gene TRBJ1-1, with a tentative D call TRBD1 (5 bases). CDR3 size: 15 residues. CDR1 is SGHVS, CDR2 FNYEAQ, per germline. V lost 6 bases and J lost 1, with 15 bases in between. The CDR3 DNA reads TGTGCCAGCAGTCCAACCATAGGACAGAACACTGAAGCTTTCTTT. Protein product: CASSPTIGQNTEAFF.

This chain's CDR3 is CASTLYGANTGELFF. CDR3 nucleotide sequence: TGTGCCAGCACCCTTTATGGAGCGAACACCGGGGAGCTGTTTTTT. This chain joins TRBV27 and TRBJ2-2; D is unresolved. Between the trimmed V and J ends, which lost 7 bases and 0 bases, there was a span of 12 bases. Germline assignment: CDR1 MNHEY and CDR2 SMNVEV (reference sequence). The CDR3 consists of 15 residues.

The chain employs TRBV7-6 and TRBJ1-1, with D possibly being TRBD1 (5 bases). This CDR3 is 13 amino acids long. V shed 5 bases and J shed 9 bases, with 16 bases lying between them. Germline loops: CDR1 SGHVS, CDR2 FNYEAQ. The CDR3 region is CASSRLAGGKAFF. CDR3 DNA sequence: TGTGCCAGCAGCCGACTTGCGGGGGGGAAAGCTTTCTTT.

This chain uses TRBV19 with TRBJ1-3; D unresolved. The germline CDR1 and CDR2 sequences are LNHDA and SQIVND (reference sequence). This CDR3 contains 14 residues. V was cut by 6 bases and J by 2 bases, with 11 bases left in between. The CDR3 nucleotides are TGTGCCAGTAGCACGGACTTCACTGGAAACACCATATATTTT. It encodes CASSTDFTGNTIYF.

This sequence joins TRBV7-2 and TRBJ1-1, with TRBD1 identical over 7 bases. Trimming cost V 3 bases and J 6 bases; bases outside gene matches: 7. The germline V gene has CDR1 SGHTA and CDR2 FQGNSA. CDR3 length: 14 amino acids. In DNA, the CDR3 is TGTGCCAGCAGCTTTGGAGGGGGCGCCCCTGAAGCTTTCTTT. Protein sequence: CASSFGGGAPEAFF. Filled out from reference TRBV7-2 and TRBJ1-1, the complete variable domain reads GAGVSQSPSNKVTEKGKDVELRCDPISGHTALYWYRQSLGQGLEFLIYFQGNSAPDKSGLPSDRFSAERTGGSVSTLTIQRTQQEDSAVYLCASSFGGGAPEAFFGQGTRLTVV.

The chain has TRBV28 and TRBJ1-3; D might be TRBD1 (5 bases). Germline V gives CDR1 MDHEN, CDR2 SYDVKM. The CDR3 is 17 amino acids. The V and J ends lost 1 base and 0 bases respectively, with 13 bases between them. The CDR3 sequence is CASSLFAGTGSGNTIYF. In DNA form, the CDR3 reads TGTGCCAGCAGTTTATTTGCGGGGACGGGCTCTGGAAACACCATATATTTT.

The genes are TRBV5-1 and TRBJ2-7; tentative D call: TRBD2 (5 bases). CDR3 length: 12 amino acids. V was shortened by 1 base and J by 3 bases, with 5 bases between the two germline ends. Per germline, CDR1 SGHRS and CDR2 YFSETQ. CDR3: CASSLRDYEQYF. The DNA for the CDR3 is TGCGCCAGCAGCTTGCGGGACTACGAGCAGTACTTC.

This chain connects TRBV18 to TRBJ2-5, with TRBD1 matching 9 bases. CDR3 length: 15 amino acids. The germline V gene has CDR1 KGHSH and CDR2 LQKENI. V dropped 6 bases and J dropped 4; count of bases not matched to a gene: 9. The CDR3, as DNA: TGTGCCAGCTCGCTTCGGACAGGGGCCGTAGAGACCCAGTACTTC. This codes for CASSLRTGAVETQYF. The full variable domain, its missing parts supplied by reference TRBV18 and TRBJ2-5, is NAGVMQNPRHLVRRRGQEARLRCSPMKGHSHVYWYRQLPEEGLKFMVYLQKENIIDESGMPKERFSAEFPKEGPSILRIQQVVRGDSAAYFCASSLRTGAVETQYFGPGTRLLVL.

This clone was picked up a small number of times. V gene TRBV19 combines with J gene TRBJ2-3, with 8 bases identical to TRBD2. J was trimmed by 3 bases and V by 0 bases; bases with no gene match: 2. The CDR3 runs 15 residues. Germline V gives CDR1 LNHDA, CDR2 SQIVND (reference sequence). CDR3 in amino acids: CASSIDREGTDTQYF. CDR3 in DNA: TGTGCCAGTAGTATAGATCGGGAGGGAACAGATACGCAGTATTTT.

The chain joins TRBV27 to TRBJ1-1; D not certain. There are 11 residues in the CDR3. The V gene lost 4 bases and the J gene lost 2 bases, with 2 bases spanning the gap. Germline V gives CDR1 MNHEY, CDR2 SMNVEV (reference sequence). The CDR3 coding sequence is TGTGCCAGCAGTTCTAACACTGAAGCTTTCTTT. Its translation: CASSSNTEAFF.

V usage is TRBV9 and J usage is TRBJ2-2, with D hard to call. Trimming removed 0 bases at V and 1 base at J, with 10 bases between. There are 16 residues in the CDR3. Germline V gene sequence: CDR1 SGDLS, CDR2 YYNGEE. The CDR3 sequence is CASSVAGRQNTGELFF. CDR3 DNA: TGTGCCAGCAGCGTAGCTGGCAGGCAGAACACCGGGGAGCTGTTTTTT.

The CDR3 nucleotides read TGTGCCAGCAGTCCAGGGGCCCATGGCTACACCTTC. It translates to CASSPGAHGYTF. The chain employs TRBV28 and TRBJ1-2, with D possibly matching TRBD1 (6 bases). Trimming stripped 5 bases from V and 6 bases from J, with 10 bases between. This CDR3 region has 12 residues. Germline values: CDR1 MDHEN, CDR2 SYDVKM.

The CDR3 protein is CASSMRNFNEKLFF. The DNA of the CDR3 is TGTGCCAGTAGTATGAGGAACTTTAATGAAAAACTGTTTTTT. This chain joins TRBV19 and TRBJ1-4; D is unclear. CDR3 length: 14 residues. V lost 3 bases and J lost 4, with 9 bases in between. The V gene's germline CDR1 is LNHDA and CDR2 SQIVND (reference sequence).